The sequence of this T cell receptor beta chain was determined in a study of shared clonotypes between healthy human individuals. Study-wide results and caveats: Clonotypes not shared had lower generation probabilities than those common to all four donors.

The ends lost 0 bases at V and 2 bases at J; junction bases unmatched: 4. The germline V gene encodes CDR1 SGHAT and CDR2 FQNNGV. The CDR3 has 16 amino acids. Measured with immunoSEQ multiplex PCR; TCRdb has only the in-frame clones, and not every one. This sample has over 700,000 clones, with approximately 77% found just once. A word on this clone: What it binds is not known.

The sequence derives from a young woman in good health. Sequenced: memory CD4+ T cells sorted from blood. Described subset: CD45RA-negative fraction. The J gene is TRBJ2-1, the V gene TRBV11-2; TRBD2 agrees at 7 bases. The CDR3 reads CASSLDLGTTYNEQFF. The CDR3 DNA reads as TGTGCCAGCAGCTTAGATTTAGGGACTACCTACAATGAGCAGTTCTTC.